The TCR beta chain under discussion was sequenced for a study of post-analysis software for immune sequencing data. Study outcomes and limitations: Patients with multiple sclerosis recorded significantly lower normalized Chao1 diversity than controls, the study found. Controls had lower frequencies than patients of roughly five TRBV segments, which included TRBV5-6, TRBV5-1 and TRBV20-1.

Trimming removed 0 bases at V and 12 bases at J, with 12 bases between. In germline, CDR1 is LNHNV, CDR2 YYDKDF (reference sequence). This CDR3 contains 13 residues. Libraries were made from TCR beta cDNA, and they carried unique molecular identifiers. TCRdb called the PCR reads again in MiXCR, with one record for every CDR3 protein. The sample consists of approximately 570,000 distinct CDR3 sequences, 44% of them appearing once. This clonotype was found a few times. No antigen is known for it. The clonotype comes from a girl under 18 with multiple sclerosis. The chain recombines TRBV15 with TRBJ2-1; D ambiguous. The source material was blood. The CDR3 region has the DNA TGTGCCACCAGCAGAGATCAAGGATTTGGGCAGTTCTTC. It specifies CATSRDQGFGQFF.